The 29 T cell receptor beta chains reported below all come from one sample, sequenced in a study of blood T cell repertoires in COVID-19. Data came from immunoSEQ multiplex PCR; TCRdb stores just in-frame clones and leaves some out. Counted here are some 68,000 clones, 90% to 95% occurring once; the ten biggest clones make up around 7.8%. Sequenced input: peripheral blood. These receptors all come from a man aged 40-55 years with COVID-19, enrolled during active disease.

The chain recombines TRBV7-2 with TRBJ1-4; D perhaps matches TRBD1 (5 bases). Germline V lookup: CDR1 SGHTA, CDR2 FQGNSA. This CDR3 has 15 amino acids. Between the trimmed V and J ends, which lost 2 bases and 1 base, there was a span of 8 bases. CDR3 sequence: CASSLWQGTNEKLFF. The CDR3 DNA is TGTGCCAGCAGCTTATGGCAGGGAACTAATGAAAAACTGTTTTTT.

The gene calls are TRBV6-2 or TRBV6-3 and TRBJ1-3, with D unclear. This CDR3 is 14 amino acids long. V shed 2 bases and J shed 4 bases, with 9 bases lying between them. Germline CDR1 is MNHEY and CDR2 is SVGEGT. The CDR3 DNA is TGTGCCAGCAGTTACCTCCGGTCGGGAAACACCATATATTTT. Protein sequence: CASSYLRSGNTIYF.

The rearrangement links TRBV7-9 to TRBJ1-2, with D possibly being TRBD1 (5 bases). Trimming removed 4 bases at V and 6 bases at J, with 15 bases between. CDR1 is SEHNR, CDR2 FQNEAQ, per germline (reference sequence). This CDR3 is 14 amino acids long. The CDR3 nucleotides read TGTGCCAGCAGCTCGGGACTCCCAGCTAATGGCTACACCTTC. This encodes CASSSGLPANGYTF.

The CDR3: CASSNTRNTEAFF. The CDR3 nucleotides are TGTGCCAGTAGTAACACCCGGAACACTGAAGCTTTCTTT. This chain connects TRBV19 to TRBJ1-1, with D unresolved. The CDR3 length is 13 residues. V was shortened by 4 bases and J by 1 base, with 7 bases between the two germline ends. Germline CDR1 and CDR2: LNHDA and SQIVND (reference sequence).

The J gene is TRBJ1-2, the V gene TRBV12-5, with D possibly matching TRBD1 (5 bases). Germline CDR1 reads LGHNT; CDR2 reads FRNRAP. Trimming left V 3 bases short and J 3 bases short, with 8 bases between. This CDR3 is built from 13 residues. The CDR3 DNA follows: TGTGCTAGTGGTTTATCAGGGTACTATGGCTACACCTTC. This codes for CASGLSGYYGYTF.

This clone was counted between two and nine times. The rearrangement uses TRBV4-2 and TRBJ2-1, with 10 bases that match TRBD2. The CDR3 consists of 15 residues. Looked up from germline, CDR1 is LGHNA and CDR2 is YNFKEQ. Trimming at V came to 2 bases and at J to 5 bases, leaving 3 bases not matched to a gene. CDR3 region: CASSQTSGVDNEQFF. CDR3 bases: TGTGCCAGCAGCCAAACTAGCGGGGTCGACAATGAGCAGTTCTTC.

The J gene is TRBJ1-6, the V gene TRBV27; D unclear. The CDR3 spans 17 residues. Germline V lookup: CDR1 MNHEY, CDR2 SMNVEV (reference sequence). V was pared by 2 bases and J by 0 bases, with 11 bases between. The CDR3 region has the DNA TGTGCCAGCAGTTTAAACCTTCTAAGCTCCTATAATTCACCCCTCCACTTT. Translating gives CASSLNLLSSYNSPLHF.

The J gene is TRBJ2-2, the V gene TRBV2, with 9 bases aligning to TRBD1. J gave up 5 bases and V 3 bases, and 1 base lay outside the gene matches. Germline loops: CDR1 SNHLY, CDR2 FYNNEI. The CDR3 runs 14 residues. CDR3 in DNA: TGTGCCAGCAGTGAGGGGACAGGGACCGGGGAGCTGTTTTTT. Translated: CASSEGTGTGELFF.

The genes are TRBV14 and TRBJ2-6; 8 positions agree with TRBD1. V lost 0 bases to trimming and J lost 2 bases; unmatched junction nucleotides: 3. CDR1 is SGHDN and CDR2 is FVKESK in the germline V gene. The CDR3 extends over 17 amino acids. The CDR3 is CASSQDRGLTGANVLTF. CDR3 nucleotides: TGTGCCAGCAGCCAAGACAGGGGGCTAACTGGGGCCAACGTCCTGACTTTC.

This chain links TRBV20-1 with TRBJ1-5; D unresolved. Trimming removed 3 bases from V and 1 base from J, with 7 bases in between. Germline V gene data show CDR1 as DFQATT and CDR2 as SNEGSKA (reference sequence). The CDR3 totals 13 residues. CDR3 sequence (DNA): TGCAGTGCTAGTCTCAGGAGCAATCAGCCCCAGCATTTT. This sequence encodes CSASLRSNQPQHF.

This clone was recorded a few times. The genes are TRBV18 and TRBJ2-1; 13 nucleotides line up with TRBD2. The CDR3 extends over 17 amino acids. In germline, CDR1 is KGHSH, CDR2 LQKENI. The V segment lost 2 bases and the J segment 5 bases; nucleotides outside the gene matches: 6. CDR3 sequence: CASSPGLAGVGDNEQFF. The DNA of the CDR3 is TGTGCCAGCTCACCAGGACTAGCGGGGGTTGGGGACAATGAGCAGTTCTTC. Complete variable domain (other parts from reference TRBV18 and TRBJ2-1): NAGVMQNPRHLVRRRGQEARLRCSPMKGHSHVYWYRQLPEEGLKFMVYLQKENIIDESGMPKERFSAEFPKEGPSILRIQQVVRGDSAAYFCASSPGLAGVGDNEQFFGPGTRLTVL.

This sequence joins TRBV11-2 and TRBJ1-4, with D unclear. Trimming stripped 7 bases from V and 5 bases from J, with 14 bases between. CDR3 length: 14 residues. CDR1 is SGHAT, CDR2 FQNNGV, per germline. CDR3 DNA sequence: TGTGCCAGCACCGACCGGAGGAGAAATGAAAAACTGTTTTTT. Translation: CASTDRRRNEKLFF.

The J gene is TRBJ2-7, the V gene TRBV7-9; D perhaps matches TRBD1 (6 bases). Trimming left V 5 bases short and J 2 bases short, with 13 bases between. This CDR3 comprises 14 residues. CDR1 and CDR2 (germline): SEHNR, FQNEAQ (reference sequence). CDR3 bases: TGTGCCAGCAGCCCCAAGACAGGTCCCTACGAGCAGTACTTC. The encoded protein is CASSPKTGPYEQYF.

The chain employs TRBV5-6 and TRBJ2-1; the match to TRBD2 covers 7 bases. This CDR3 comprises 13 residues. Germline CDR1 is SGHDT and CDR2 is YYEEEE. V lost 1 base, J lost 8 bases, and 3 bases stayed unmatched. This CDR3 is CASSLRAGDEQFF. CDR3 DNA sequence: TGTGCCAGCAGCTTGAGGGCGGGGGATGAGCAGTTCTTC.

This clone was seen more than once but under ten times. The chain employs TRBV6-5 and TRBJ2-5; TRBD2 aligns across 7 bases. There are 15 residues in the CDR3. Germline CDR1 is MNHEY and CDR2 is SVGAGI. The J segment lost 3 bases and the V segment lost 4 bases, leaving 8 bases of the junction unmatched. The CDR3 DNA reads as TGTGCCAGCAGTTCAGCCGTGGCGGGGGAAGAGACCCAGTACTTC. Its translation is CASSSAVAGEETQYF.

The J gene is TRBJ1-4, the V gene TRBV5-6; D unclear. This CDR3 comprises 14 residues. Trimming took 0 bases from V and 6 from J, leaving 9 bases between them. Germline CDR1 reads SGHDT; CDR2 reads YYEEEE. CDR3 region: CASSLAGSDEKLFF. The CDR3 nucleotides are TGTGCCAGCAGCTTGGCCGGGAGTGATGAAAAACTGTTTTTT.

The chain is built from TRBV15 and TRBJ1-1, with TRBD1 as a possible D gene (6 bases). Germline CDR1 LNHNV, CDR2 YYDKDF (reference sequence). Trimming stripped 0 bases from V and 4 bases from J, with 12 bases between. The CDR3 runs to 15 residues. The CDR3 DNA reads TGTGCCACCAGCAGAGATATGAAAGGGGGCACTGAAGCTTTCTTT. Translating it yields CATSRDMKGGTEAFF.

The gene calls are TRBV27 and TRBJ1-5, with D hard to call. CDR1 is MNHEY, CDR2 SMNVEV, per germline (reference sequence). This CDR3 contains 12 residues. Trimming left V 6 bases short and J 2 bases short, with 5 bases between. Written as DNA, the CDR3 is TGTGCCAGCAGGATAGGCAATCAGCCCCAGCATTTT. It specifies CASRIGNQPQHF.

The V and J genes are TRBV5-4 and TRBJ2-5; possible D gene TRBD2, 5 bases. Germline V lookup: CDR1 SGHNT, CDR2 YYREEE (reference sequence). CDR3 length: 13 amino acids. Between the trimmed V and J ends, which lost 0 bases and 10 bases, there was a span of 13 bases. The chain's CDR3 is CASSLGRGQVQYF. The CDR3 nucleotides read TGTGCCAGCAGCTTGGGCCGGGGTCAAGTCCAGTACTTC.

The CDR3 spells CASSVATAGAPHEQYF. DNA for the CDR3: TGTGCCAGCAGCGTAGCTACGGCAGGGGCCCCCCACGAGCAGTACTTC. The V call is TRBV9, the J call TRBJ2-7; possible D gene TRBD1, 6 bases. This CDR3 region has 16 residues. Germline lookup yields CDR1 SGDLS and CDR2 YYNGEE. V was clipped by 0 bases and J by 5 bases, with 18 bases between them.

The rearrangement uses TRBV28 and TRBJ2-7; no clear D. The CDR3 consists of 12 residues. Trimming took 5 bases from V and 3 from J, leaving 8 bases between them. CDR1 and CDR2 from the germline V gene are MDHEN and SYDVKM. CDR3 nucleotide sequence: TGTGCCAGCAGTCAAACAGTCTACGAGCAGTACTTC. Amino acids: CASSQTVYEQYF.

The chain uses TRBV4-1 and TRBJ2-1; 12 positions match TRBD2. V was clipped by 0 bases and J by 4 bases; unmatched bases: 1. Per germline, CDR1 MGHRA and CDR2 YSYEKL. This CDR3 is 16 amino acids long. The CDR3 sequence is CASSQDLAGGYNEQFF. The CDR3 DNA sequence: TGCGCCAGCAGCCAAGATCTAGCGGGGGGGTACAATGAGCAGTTCTTC.

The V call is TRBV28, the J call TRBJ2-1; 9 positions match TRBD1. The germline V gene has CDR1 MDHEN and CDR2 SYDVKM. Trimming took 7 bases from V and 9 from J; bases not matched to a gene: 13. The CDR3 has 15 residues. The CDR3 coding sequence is TGTGCCAGCACCACGGGGGGACAGGGAAGTCCTGAGCAGTTCTTC. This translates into CASTTGGQGSPEQFF.

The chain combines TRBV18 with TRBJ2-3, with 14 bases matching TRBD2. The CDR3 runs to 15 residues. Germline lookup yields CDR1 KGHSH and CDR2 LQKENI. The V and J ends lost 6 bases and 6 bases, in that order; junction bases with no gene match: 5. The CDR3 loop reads CASSGLAGAGDTQYF. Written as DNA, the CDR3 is TGTGCCAGCTCGGGACTAGCGGGGGCAGGGGATACGCAGTATTTT.

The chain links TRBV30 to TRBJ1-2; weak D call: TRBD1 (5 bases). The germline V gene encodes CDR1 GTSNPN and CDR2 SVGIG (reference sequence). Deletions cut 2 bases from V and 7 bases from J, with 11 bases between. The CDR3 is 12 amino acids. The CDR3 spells CAWSPQGVGYTF. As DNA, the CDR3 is TGTGCCTGGAGTCCCCAGGGTGTTGGCTACACCTTC.

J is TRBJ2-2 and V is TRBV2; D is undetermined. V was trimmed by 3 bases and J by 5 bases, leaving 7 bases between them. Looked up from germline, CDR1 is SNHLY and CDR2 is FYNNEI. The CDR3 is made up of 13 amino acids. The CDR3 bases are TGTGCCAGCAGTGAGCAGTTTACCGGGGAGCTGTTTTTT. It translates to CASSEQFTGELFF. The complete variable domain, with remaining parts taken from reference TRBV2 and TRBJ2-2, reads EPEVTQTPSHQVTQMGQEVILRCVPISNHLYFYWYRQILGQKVEFLVSFYNNEISEKSEIFDDQFSVERPDGSNFTLKIRSTKLEDSAMYFCASSEQFTGELFFGEGSRLTVL.

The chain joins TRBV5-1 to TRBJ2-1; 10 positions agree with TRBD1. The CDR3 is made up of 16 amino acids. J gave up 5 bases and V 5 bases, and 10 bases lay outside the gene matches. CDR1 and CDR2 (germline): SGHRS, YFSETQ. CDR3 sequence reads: CASSQQPGQGNNEQFF. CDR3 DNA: TGCGCCAGCAGTCAACAACCGGGACAGGGGAACAATGAGCAGTTCTTC.

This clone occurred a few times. The CDR3 DNA follows: TGTGCCAGCAGCGTTACCCCCGGGGGGGCTATAGATACGCAGTATTTT. Protein sequence: CASSVTPGGAIDTQYF. This chain links TRBV9 with TRBJ2-3, with 8 nucleotides matching TRBD2. V lost 2 bases and J lost 5; bases outside the gene matches: 10. The CDR3 consists of 16 residues. Germline V gene data show CDR1 as SGDLS and CDR2 as YYNGEE.

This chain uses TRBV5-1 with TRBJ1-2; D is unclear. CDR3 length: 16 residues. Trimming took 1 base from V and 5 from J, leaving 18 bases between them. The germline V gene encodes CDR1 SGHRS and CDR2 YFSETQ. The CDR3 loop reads CASSLLTGLREYGYTF. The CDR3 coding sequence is TGCGCCAGCAGCTTGTTGACGGGTCTTCGCGAATATGGCTACACCTTC.